A selection of T cell receptor beta chains follows, all from one sample in a study of identifying expanded T cells in peripheral blood. The table came from immunoSEQ multiplex PCR; TCRdb's copy has only in-frame clones and leaves some out. Of around 85,000 clones listed, about 91% were seen once; the top ten hold 2.5% to 3.5%. The sequenced material came from blood. The receptors originated from a person aged 18 to 70 in good health. Both conserved end residues are part of each CDR3.

V gene: TRBV4-3
J gene: TRBJ1-5
CDR3 protein: CASSQALGTLQAQHF

V gene: TRBV9
J gene: TRBJ2-7
CDR3 protein: CASSVGPSSYEQYF

V gene: TRBV29-1
J gene: TRBJ2-3
CDR3 protein: CSVHLITDTQYF

V gene: TRBV18
J gene: TRBJ2-1
CDR3 protein: CASSPLAYNEQFF

V gene: TRBV6-6
J gene: TRBJ2-3
CDR3 protein: CASSFQGSTDTQYF

V gene: TRBV7-2
J gene: TRBJ2-7
CDR3 protein: CASSPYASGAYEQYF

V gene: TRBV28
J gene: TRBJ2-5
CDR3 protein: CASISHGQGSQETQYF

V gene: TRBV7-2
J gene: TRBJ2-3
CDR3 protein: CASSLGRQETDTQYF

V gene: TRBV4-1
J gene: TRBJ2-1
CDR3 protein: CASSPLPGLARNEQFF

V gene: TRBV11-3
J gene: TRBJ2-1
CDR3 protein: CASSRNLAGGPNEQFF

V gene: TRBV30
J gene: TRBJ1-5
CDR3 protein: CAWTQVGTQPQHF

V gene: TRBV11-2
J gene: TRBJ1-1
CDR3 protein: CASSMDRGRTEAFF

V gene: TRBV11-3
J gene: TRBJ2-2
CDR3 protein: CASSSQSGAPGELFF

V gene: TRBV20-1
J gene: TRBJ2-1
CDR3 protein: CSAMRDNEQFF

V gene: TRBV27
J gene: TRBJ2-7
CDR3 protein: CASSLWGGFYEQYF

V gene: TRBV7-8
J gene: TRBJ2-1
CDR3 protein: CASSFPLAGLAQFF

V gene: TRBV28
J gene: TRBJ2-1
CDR3 protein: CASSLHGTSGYNEQFF

V gene: TRBV18
J gene: TRBJ2-7
CDR3 protein: CASSEGLAVTYEQYF

V gene: TRBV20-1
J gene: TRBJ2-7
CDR3 protein: CSVRSYEQYF

V gene: TRBV5-4
J gene: TRBJ2-7
CDR3 protein: CASSLAARTGSYEQYF

V gene: TRBV14
J gene: TRBJ1-1
CDR3 protein: CASSQGVNRPGPITEAFF